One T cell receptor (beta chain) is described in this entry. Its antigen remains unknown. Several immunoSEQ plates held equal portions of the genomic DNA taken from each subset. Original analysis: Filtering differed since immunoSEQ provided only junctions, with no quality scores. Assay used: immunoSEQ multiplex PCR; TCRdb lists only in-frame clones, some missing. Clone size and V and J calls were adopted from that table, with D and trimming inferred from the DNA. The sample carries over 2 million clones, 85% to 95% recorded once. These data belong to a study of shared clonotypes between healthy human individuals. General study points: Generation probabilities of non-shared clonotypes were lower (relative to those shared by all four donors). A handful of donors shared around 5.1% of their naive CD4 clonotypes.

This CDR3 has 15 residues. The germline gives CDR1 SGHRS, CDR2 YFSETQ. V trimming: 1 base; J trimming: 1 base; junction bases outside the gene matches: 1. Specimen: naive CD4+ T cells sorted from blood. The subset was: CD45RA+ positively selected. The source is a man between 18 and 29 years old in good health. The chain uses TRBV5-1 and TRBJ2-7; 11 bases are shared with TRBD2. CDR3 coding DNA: TGCGCCAGCAGCTTGACTAGCGGGGGTTCCTACGAGCAGTACTTC. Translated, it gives CASSLTSGGSYEQYF.